This entry describes one T cell receptor beta chain. The sample comes from a study of blood T cells in healthy people across ages. On the study more broadly: Capturing about one barcoded beta molecule per two T cells was achieved by template switching.

Alongside a J-beta primer mix, a sample-barcoded 5' primer served in a second PCR lasting roughly 6 to 11 cycles. MiXCR was run by TCRdb on the 5' RACE reads, yielding one entry per CDR3 protein. Of 700,000 to 800,000 distinct CDR3 sequences in the sample, roughly 45% were seen once. Donors were systemically healthy Caucasian individuals from Russia aged roughly 6 to 100 years. The CDR3 has 12 amino acids. The germline V gene has CDR1 MNHEY and CDR2 SVGEGT. V shed 6 bases and J shed 7 bases, with 12 bases lying between them. Sequenced: blood. This receptor was obtained from a woman aged 55-75 years in good health. The chain joins TRBV6-2 or TRBV6-3 to TRBJ1-2, with D maybe TRBD1 (5 bases). DNA of the CDR3: TGTGCCAGCAGGTTCACAGGACCTGGCTACACCTTC. Protein: CASRFTGPGYTF.